This note documents a single T cell receptor (beta chain) sequence. This clone's antigen is unknown. No much larger clone exists at a distance of one base, and base qualities are not known. Patients with autoimmune disease history or receiving systemic immunosuppression were excluded from the trial. Peripheral blood for TCR sequencing was drawn from every dose cohort at baseline, at cycle 4 day 1 and at cycle 7 day 1. The samples were drawn from a first-in-human, open-label, multicenter phase I dose-escalation trial of ivuxolimab. The trial enrolled adults with locally advanced or metastatic head and neck squamous cell, hepatocellular, melanoma or renal cell carcinoma. Before TCR sequencing, CD4+ T cells and CD8+ T cells from peripheral blood were sorted into separate populations. Genomic DNA was extracted from sorted cells for sequencing of the TCRbeta CDR3 region. TCRbeta CDR3 regions were sequenced using the immunoSEQ Assay. TCRdb carries this immuneACCESS record with in-frame sequences only. Its versions omit some clonotypes, under half of them owing to an unresolved V gene in the studies checked, with the rest unexplained. Here the sample has about 110,000 clones; about nine tenths occur a single time. The ten largest clones add up to roughly 0.5% of the sample.

This sample was included in a study of OX40 agonist ivuxolimab in advanced cancers. For context, the study as a whole: Ivuxolimab was an agonistic, fully human IgG2 monoclonal antibody directed against OX40 (CD134), a costimulatory receptor. Intravenous ivuxolimab was administered to patients every 2 weeks at six dose levels: 0.01, 0.1, 0.3, 1.5, 3 and 10 mg/kg. Of the roughly 52 dose-escalation patients, hepatocellular carcinoma was present in some 19, melanoma in approximately 15, renal cell carcinoma in 9 and head and neck cancer in 9. In the dose-escalation cohort, approximately 82% of patients were male, and the mean age was about 55 years, with a range of 23 to 79. Prior anti-PD-1, anti-PD-L1 or anti-CTLA-4 therapy was permitted, and 40% of dose-escalation patients had received checkpoint inhibitors. Partial responses occurred in three dose-escalation patients: two with cutaneous melanoma and one with hepatocellular carcinoma. The purpose of peripheral TCRbeta sequencing was to test whether ivuxolimab changed TCR sequence diversity and led to clonal T-cell expansion. The paper reports the monotherapy dose-escalation portion (N of about 47 patients) of the phase I ivuxolimab trial. General conclusions and limits of the study: Which antigens the clonally expanded peripheral T cells were specific for was not determined. At doses of 0.1 to 3.0 mg/kg, clonal expansion of both CD4+ and CD8+ T cells in blood was seen between baseline and week 6. Low levels of normalized T-cell clonal expansion were also shown by some nonresponding patients. Partial responders in the 0.1-3.0 mg/kg groups had among the lowest normalized peripheral clonal expansion, especially among CD8+ T cells. On average, CD8+ T cells showed more expanded clones than CD4+ T cells after ivuxolimab.

As encoded in the germline V gene, CDR1 is MRHNA while CDR2 is SNTAGT. The CDR3 covers 16 residues, taking in both the cysteine and the phenylalanine. Left in the record is the CDR3 DNA by itself, 48 bases read in frame from the first base. For this chain, trimming is 6 bases at the V end and 6 bases at the J end, and the number of junction bases without a gene match is 12. The receptor's source is an adult with an advanced solid tumor such as melanoma, head and neck, liver or kidney cancer. The chain uses TRBV6-4 and TRBJ2-3, with 10 junctional bases fitting TRBD2. The sample consisted of CD4+ or CD8+ T cells sorted from blood, taken in a trial of the OX40 agonist ivuxolimab. In nucleotide form, the sequence is TGTGCCAGCAGATCCCTTAGCGGGGGGTCAAGGGATACGCAGTATTTT. This sequence encodes CASRSLSGGSRDTQYF.